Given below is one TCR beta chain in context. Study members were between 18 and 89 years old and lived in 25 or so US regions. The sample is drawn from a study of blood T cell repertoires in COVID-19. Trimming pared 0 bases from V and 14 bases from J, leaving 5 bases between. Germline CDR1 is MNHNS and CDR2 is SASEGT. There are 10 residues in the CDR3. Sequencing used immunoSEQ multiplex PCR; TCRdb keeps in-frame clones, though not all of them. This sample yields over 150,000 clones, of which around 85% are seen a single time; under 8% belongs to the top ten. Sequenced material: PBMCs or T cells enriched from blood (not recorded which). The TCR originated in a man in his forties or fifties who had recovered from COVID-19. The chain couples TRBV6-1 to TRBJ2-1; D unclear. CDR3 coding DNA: TGTGCCAGCAGTGAAGCATATAAGTTCTTC. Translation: CASSEAYKFF.